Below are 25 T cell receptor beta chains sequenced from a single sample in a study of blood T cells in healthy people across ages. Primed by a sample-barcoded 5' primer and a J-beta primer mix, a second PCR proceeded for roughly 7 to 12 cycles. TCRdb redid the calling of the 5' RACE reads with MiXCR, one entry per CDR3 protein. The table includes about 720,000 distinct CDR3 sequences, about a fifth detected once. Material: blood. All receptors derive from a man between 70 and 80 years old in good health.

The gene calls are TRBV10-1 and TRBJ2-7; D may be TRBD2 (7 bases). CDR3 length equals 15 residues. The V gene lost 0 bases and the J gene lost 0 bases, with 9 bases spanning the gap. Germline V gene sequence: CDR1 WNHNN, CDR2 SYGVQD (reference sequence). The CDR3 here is CASSESAGASYEQYF. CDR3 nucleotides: TGCGCCAGCAGTGAGTCGGCGGGGGCCTCCTACGAGCAGTACTTC.

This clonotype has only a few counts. The CDR3 reads CASSYNRGRLHNSPLHF. The CDR3 DNA reads as TGTGCCAGCAGTTACAACAGGGGGCGCCTTCATAATTCACCCCTCCACTTT. V is TRBV6-5 and J is TRBJ1-6; TRBD1 aligns across 9 bases. The CDR3 covers 17 residues. V lost 2 bases and J lost 5; bases outside the gene matches: 7. Germline CDR1 reads MNHEY; CDR2 reads SVGAGI.

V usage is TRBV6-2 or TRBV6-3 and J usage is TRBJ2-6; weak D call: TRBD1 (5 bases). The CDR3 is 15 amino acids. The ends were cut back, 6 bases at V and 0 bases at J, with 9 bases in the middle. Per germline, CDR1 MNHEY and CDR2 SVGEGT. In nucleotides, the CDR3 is TGTGCCAGCAGAAAGGGGCCCTCTGGGGCCAACGTCCTGACTTTC. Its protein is CASRKGPSGANVLTF.

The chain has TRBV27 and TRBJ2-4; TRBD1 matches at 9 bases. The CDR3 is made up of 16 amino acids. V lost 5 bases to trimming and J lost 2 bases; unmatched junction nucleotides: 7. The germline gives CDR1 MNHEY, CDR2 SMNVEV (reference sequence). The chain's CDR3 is CASSPLGQGSKNIQYF. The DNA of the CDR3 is TGTGCCAGCAGTCCCTTGGGACAGGGATCCAAAAACATTCAGTACTTC.

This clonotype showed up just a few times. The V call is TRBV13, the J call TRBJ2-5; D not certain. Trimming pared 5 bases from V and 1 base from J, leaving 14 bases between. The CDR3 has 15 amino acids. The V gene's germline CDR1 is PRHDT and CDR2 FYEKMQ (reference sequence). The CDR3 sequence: CASSTTENPQETQYF. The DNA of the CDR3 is TGTGCCAGCAGCACGACTGAGAACCCCCAAGAGACCCAGTACTTC.

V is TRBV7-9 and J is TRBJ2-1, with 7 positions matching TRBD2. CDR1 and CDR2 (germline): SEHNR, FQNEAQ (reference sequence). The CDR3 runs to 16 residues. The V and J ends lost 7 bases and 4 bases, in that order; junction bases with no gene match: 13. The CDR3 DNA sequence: TGTGCCAGCACGACACTCCCGCGGGAGATTTACAATGAGCAGTTCTTC. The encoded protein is CASTTLPREIYNEQFF.

CDR3 region: CSARAFIAGAYNEQFF. The CDR3 region has the DNA TGCAGTGCTAGAGCTTTTATAGCGGGAGCTTACAATGAGCAGTTCTTC. V usage is TRBV20-1 and J usage is TRBJ2-1, with 9 bases lining up with TRBD2. The CDR3 spans 16 residues. Germline values: CDR1 DFQATT, CDR2 SNEGSKA (reference sequence). The V and J ends lost 1 base and 4 bases, in that order; junction bases with no gene match: 8.

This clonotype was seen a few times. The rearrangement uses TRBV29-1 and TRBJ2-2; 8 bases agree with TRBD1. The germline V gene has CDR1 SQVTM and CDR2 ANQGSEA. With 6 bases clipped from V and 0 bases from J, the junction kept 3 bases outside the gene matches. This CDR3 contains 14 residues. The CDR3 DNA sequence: TGCAGCGTCCGGGACAGGACGAACACCGGGGAGCTGTTTTTT. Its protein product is CSVRDRTNTGELFF.

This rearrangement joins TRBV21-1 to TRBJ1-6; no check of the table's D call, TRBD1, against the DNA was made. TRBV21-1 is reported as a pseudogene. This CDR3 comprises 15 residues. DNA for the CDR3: TGTGCCAGCAGGCTATCCAGGCGCTGGAATTCACCCCTCCACTTT. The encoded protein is CASRLSRRWNSPLHF.

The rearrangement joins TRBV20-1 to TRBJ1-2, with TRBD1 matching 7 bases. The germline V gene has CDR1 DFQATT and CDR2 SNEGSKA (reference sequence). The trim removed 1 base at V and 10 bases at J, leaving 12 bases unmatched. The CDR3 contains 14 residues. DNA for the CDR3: TGCAGTGCTAGAGTAAGAGGGGGCTCGATGTACTACACCTTC. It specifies CSARVRGGSMYYTF.

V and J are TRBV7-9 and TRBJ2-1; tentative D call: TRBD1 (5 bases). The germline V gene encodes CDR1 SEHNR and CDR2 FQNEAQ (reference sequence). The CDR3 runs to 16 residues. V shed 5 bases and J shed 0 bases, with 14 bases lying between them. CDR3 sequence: CASSPPGQSSYNEQFF. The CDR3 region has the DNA TGTGCCAGCAGCCCTCCTGGACAAAGCTCCTACAATGAGCAGTTCTTC.

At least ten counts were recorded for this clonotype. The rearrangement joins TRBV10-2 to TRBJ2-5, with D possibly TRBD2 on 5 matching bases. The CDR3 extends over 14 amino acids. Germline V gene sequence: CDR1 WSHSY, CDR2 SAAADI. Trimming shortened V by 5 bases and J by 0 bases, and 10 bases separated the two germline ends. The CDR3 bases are TGCGCCAGCAGTTTTAGCGCGAACCAAGAGACCCAGTACTTC. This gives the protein CASSFSANQETQYF.

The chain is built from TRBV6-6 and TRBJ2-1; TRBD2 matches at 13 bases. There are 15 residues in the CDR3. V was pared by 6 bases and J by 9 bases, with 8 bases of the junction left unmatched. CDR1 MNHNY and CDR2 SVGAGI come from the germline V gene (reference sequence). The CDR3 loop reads CASSQTSGRATEQFF. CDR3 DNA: TGTGCCAGCAGCCAAACTAGCGGGAGGGCCACTGAGCAGTTCTTC.

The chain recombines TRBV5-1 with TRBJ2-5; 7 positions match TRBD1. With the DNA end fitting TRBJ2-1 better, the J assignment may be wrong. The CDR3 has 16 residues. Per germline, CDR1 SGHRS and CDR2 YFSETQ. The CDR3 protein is CASSWVIRGPFNEQFF. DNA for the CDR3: TGCGCCAGCAGCTGGGTAATAAGGGGGCCATTCAATGAGCAGTTCTTC.

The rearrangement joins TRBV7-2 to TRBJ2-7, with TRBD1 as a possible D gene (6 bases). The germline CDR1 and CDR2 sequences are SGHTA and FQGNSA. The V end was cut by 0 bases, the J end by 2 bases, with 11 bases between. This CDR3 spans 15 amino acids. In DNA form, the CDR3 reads TGTGCCAGCAGCTTAGCGGTAGACAGGCCCTACGAGCAGTACTTC. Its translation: CASSLAVDRPYEQYF.

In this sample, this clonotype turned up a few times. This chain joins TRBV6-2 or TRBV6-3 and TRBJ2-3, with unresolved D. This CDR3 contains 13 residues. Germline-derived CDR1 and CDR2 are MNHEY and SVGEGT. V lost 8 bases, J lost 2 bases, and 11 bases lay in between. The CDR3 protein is CASGPRNTDTQYF. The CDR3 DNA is TGTGCCAGCGGACCAAGGAACACAGATACGCAGTATTTT.

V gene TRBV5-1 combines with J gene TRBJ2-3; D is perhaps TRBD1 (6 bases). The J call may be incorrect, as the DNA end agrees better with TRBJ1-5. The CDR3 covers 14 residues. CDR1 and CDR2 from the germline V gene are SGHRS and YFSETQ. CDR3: CASSFGGAADTQHF. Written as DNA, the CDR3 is TGCGCCAGCAGCTTTGGGGGGGCCGCAGATACGCAGCATTTT.

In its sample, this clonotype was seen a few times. CDR3 amino acids: CASSPRDRPSDANEKLFF. CDR3 coding DNA: TGTGCCAGTAGTCCAAGGGACAGGCCGTCTGACGCTAATGAAAAACTGTTTTTT. The chain couples TRBV19 to TRBJ1-4; TRBD1 agrees at 8 bases. With V trimmed by 5 bases and J by 3 bases, 14 bases remained unmatched. The V gene's germline CDR1 is LNHDA and CDR2 SQIVND (reference sequence). CDR3 length: 18 amino acids.

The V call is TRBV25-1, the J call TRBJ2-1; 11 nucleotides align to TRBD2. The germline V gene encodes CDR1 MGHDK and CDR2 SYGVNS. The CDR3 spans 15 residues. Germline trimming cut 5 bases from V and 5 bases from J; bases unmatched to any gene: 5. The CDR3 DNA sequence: TGTGCCAGCAGTATAGCGGGAGGGCGGCACAATGAGCAGTTCTTC. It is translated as CASSIAGGRHNEQFF.

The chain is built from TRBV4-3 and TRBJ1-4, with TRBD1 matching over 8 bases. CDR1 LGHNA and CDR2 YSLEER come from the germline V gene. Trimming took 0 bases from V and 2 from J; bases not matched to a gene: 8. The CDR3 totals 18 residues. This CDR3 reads CASSQDRQGFSTNEKLFF. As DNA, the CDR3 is TGCGCCAGCAGCCAAGATCGACAGGGGTTTTCGACTAATGAAAAACTGTTTTTT.

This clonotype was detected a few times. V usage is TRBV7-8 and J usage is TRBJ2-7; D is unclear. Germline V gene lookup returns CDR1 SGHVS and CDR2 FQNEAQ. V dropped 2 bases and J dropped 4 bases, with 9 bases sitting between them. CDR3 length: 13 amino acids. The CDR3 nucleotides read TGTGCCAGCAGCTTATGGGCGGAGTACGAGCAGTACTTC. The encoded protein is CASSLWAEYEQYF.

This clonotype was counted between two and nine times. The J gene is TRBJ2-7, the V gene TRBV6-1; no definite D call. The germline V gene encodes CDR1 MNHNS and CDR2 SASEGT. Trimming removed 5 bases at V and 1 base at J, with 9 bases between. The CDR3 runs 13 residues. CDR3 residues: CASSRLISYEQYF. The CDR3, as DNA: TGTGCCAGCAGTCGCTTAATTTCCTACGAGCAGTACTTC.

The CDR3 nucleotides are TGCGCCAGCAGTTCCAGACCGAATGAGCAGTTCTTC. Its translation is CASSSRPNEQFF. The rearrangement uses TRBV10-2 and TRBJ2-1; D is undetermined. Germline V gives CDR1 WSHSY, CDR2 SAAADI. Trimming pared 5 bases from V and 7 bases from J, leaving 9 bases between. This CDR3 region has 12 residues.

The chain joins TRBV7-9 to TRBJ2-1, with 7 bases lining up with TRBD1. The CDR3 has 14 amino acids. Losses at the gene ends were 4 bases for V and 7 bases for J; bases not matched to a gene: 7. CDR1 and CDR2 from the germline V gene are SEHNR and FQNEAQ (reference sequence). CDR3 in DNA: TGTGCCAGCAGCTCGTTACAGGGGTGGAATGAGCAGTTCTTC. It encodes CASSSLQGWNEQFF. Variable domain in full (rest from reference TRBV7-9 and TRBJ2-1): DTGVSQNPRHKITKRGQNVTFRCDPISEHNRLYWYRQTLGQGPEFLTYFQNEAQLEKSRLLSDRFSAERPKGSFSTLEIQRTEQGDSAMYLCASSSLQGWNEQFFGPGTRLTVL.

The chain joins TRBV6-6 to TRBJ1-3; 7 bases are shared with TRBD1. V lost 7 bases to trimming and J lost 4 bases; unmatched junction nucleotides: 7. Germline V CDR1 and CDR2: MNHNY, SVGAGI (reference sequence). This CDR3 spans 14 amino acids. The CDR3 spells CASIPPGQGNTIYF. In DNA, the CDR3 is TGTGCCAGCATACCACCGGGACAGGGAAACACCATATATTTT.